Listed below are T cell receptor beta chains from one sample, sequenced in a study of OX40 agonist ivuxolimab in advanced cancers. Sequencing was performed with immunoSEQ multiplex PCR; in TCRdb, only in-frame clones are kept and a portion is missing. The top ten hold about 0.69% of the sample, which has 45,000 to 65,000 clones, around four fifths seen once. Sequencing was performed on CD4+ or CD8+ T cells sorted from blood, taken in a trial of the OX40 agonist ivuxolimab. The receptors were sampled from an adult with an advanced solid tumor such as melanoma, head and neck, liver or kidney cancer. Both conserved end residues are part of each CDR3. D genes are given only for firm matches. Clone size is stated in some rows and not others, as once, few, many or a class when expanded.

clone_size j_call cdr3_length v_call d_call cdr3_nt cdr3_aa
once TRBJ2-3 17 TRBV4-1 TRBD2 TGCGCCAGCAGCCAAGATATCCCTAGCGGGGCCTCAGATACGCAGTATTTT CASSQDIPSGASDTQYF
NA TRBJ1-1 14 TRBV9 NA TGTGCCAGCAGCGTAGCGGGGGGCGGGACTGAAGCTTTCTTT CASSVAGGGTEAFF
NA TRBJ2-1 11 TRBV5-4 NA TGTGCCAGCAGCTCCTTCTATGAGCAGTTCTTC CASSSFYEQFF
NA TRBJ2-5 15 TRBV6-1 TRBD2 TGTGCCAGCAGGACTAGCGGGGGGATACAAGAGACCCAGTACTTC CASRTSGGIQETQYF
NA TRBJ2-1 17 TRBV9 TRBD2 TGTGCCAGCAGCGTAGAAATCGGTAGCGGGGGGAGGAATGAGCAGTTCTTC CASSVEIGSGGRNEQFF
NA TRBJ2-3 11 TRBV19 NA TGTGCCAGTAGTATGGGTTCTCAGGGGCATTTT CASSMGSQGHF
NA TRBJ2-1 15 TRBV2 TRBD2 TGTGCCAGCAGGCCGAGCGGGGGGCCTCACAATGAGCAGTTCTTC CASRPSGGPHNEQFF
few TRBJ1-4 14 TRBV6-5 TRBD1 TGTGCCAGCAGAGGGACAGGGGGTGGTGAAAAACTGTTTTTT CASRGTGGGEKLFF
NA TRBJ1-1 13 TRBV7-2 NA TGTGCCAGCAGCTACACAGGGAACACTGAAGCTTTCTTT CASSYTGNTEAFF
NA TRBJ2-7 21 TRBV5-1 TRBD2 TGCGCCAGCAGCCCCCGACCCAGCGGGGGATTCGATTACGTCGAGAATTACGAGCAGTACTTC CASSPRPSGGFDYVENYEQYF
NA TRBJ2-7 15 TRBV6-5 NA TGTGCCAGCAGTTACGAGGGCAGGGCCCCCCACGAGCAGTACTTC CASSYEGRAPHEQYF
NA TRBJ2-1 14 TRBV6-5 TRBD1 TGTGCCAGCAGTTACGGACAGGGATACAATGAGCAGTTCTTC CASSYGQGYNEQFF
NA TRBJ2-2 17 TRBV6-1 TRBD2 TGTGCCAGCAGTGTGACTAGCGGGGGGGCGAACACCGGGGAGCTGTTTTTT CASSVTSGGANTGELFF
NA TRBJ1-4 13 TRBV11-2 NA TGTGCCAGCAGCCGAAGCCCGGGTGAAAAACTGTTTTTT CASSRSPGEKLFF
NA TRBJ2-5 15 TRBV5-1 NA TGCGCCAGCAGCTTAAGGACAACGTACCAAGAGACCCAGTACTTC CASSLRTTYQETQYF
once TRBJ1-6 15 TRBV18 NA TGTGCCAGCTCCCCGGGCCCCGTTCAAAATTCACCCCTCCACTTT CASSPGPVQNSPLHF
NA TRBJ2-2 18 TRBV9 NA TGTGCCAGCAGCGTATTGGCTTTAGGTGGTTCGAACACCGGGGAGCTGTTTTTT CASSVLALGGSNTGELFF
NA TRBJ1-1 13 TRBV7-6 NA TGTGCCAGCAGCTTAGGAGAGAACACTGAAGCTTTCTTT CASSLGENTEAFF
NA TRBJ2-5 11 TRBV14 NA TGTGCCAGCAGCCTGCCTGAGACCCAGTACTTC CASSLPETQYF
NA TRBJ2-3 18 TRBV7-2 TRBD2 TGTGCCAGCAGCTCTGCAGCTAGCGGGGGGGGCAGCACAGATACGCAGTATTTT CASSSAASGGGSTDTQYF
once TRBJ1-6 13 TRBV19 NA TGTGCCAGTGGAGACAGAACCGGCTCACCCCTCCACTTT CASGDRTGSPLHF
NA TRBJ2-1 16 TRBV5-4 NA TGTGCCAGCAGCTTGGCCGTGGCTTCGACGTATAATGAGCAGTTCTTC CASSLAVASTYNEQFF
NA TRBJ1-4 13 TRBV2 NA TGTGCCAGCAGTCCCCAGGCCTCTCAAAAACTGTTTTTT CASSPQASQKLFF
NA TRBJ1-2 15 TRBV5-4 NA TGTGCCAGCAGCGCGCCAGGGCGGGGTATCTATGGCTACACCTTC CASSAPGRGIYGYTF
NA TRBJ2-7 16 TRBV6-1 TRBD2 TGTGCCAGCAGTGAAGGTGGCGGGGGGCCAACCTACGAGCAGTACTTC CASSEGGGGPTYEQYF
NA TRBJ2-7 14 TRBV10-1 NA TGCGCCAGCACTGAGGACGGACAGAGCCCATTGCAGTACTTC CASTEDGQSPLQYF
NA TRBJ1-1 15 TRBV11-2 TRBD1 TGTGCCAGCAGCAAACGGACAGGGTTGAACACTGAAGCTTTCTTT CASSKRTGLNTEAFF
NA TRBJ2-1 13 TRBV7-6 NA TGTGCCAGCAGCCGCGACCCGAACAATGAGCAGTTCTTC CASSRDPNNEQFF
NA TRBJ2-7 14 TRBV4-1 NA TGCGCCAGCAGCCAAGCGGCGGGGAGCTACGAGCAGTACTTC CASSQAAGSYEQYF
once TRBJ1-3 14 TRBV6-1 NA TGTGCCAGCAGTGAAGGAATGGTGAGAAACACCATATATTTT CASSEGMVRNTIYF
NA TRBJ2-5 13 TRBV6-6 NA TGTGCCAGCCGCGCGCAGGGCCTGGAGACCCAGTACTTC CASRAQGLETQYF
NA TRBJ2-2 15 TRBV7-2 NA TGTGCCAGCACCCGACTGGGGGGAAAGACCGGGGAGCTGTTTTTT CASTRLGGKTGELFF
NA TRBJ1-5 16 TRBV6-1 TRBD1 TGTGCCAGCAGTGGGGCAGGGGGCGTATGGGATCAGCCCCAGCATTTT CASSGAGGVWDQPQHF
NA TRBJ2-3 17 TRBV5-4 TRBD2 TGTGCCAGCACCCCGGCGACTAGCGGGGGGGCAGTAGATACGCAGTATTTT CASTPATSGGAVDTQYF
NA TRBJ2-2 15 TRBV7-7 TRBD1 TGTGCCAGCAGCTTAGGGACAGGGGGCTCCGGGGAGCTGTTTTTT CASSLGTGGSGELFF
once TRBJ2-5 14 TRBV7-7 NA TGTGCCAGCAGCTTAGCGGGGATGAGGGAGACCCAGTACTTC CASSLAGMRETQYF
once TRBJ1-1 16 TRBV14 NA TGTGCCAGCAGCCCTATAGCGGGACGGATCAACACTGAAGCTTTCTTT CASSPIAGRINTEAFF
NA TRBJ1-4 15 TRBV6-6 NA TGTGCCAGCTGGACTCGGTTAACAACTAATGAAAAACTGTTTTTT CASWTRLTTNEKLFF
few TRBJ1-1 15 TRBV7-9 NA TGTGCCAGCAGCCACGTGGGGGACCTGAACACTGAAGCTTTCTTT CASSHVGDLNTEAFF
NA TRBJ1-5 15 TRBV28 NA TGTGCCAGCAGTTTAATGGATACAGGCCATCAGCCCCAGCATTTT CASSLMDTGHQPQHF
few TRBJ1-6 13 TRBV7-9 NA TGTGCCAGTTCGATCTCCTATAATTCACCCCTCCACTTT CASSISYNSPLHF
NA TRBJ1-2 13 TRBV25-1 NA TGTGCCAGCAGCGACCCGCCCTCCTATGGCTACACCTTC CASSDPPSYGYTF
few TRBJ2-3 15 TRBV2 NA TGTGCCAGCAGTTCCGGGACCGCTAGTTCAGATACGCAGTATTTT CASSSGTASSDTQYF
NA TRBJ2-7 14 TRBV6-5 NA TGTGCCAGCAGTTATGCAGGAGGACCCTACGAGCAGTACTTC CASSYAGGPYEQYF
few TRBJ1-5 15 TRBV10-2 TRBD1 TGCGCCAGCAGTGAGTCGGGACAGGGAGACCAGCCCCAGCATTTT CASSESGQGDQPQHF
NA TRBJ2-1 18 TRBV2 TRBD2 TGTGCCAGCAGTGGTACTACTAGCGGGGGAAGTGGCTACAATGAGCAGTTCTTC CASSGTTSGGSGYNEQFF
NA TRBJ2-7 11 TRBV20-1 NA TGCAGTGTTCGACAGGCGCCACAGCAGTACTTC CSVRQAPQQYF
NA TRBJ2-7 14 TRBV27 TRBD1 TGTGCCGGCAGCTCGACAGGGATTTCCTACGAGCAGTACTTC CAGSSTGISYEQYF
NA TRBJ2-7 14 TRBV27 NA TGTGCCAGCAGTCGACCCGGGGGCGGCTACGAGCAGTACTTC CASSRPGGGYEQYF
few TRBJ2-1 14 TRBV11-2 TRBD2 TGTGCCAGCAGCTCCGGGACTAGTGTCAATGAGCAGTTCTTC CASSSGTSVNEQFF
NA TRBJ2-2 16 TRBV2 NA TGTGCCAGCACCCCCCCCGGGGCTAGGAGGACCGGGGAGCTGTTTTTT CASTPPGARRTGELFF
NA TRBJ2-6 16 TRBV5-1 NA TGCGCCAGCAGCTGGCAAGGAAGTACTGGGGCCAACGTCCTGACTTTC CASSWQGSTGANVLTF
NA TRBJ2-1 18 TRBV4-2 TRBD2 TGTGCCAGCAGCCAAGATCAAACTAGCGGGGGGCTATCTCTTGAGCAGTTCTTC CASSQDQTSGGLSLEQFF
NA TRBJ2-5 17 TRBV5-1 NA TGCGCCAGCAGCTTGGGGGCCCAGGGGGGAACTCAAGAGACCCAGTACTTC CASSLGAQGGTQETQYF
medium-sized TRBJ2-7 20 TRBV21-1 NA TGTGCCAGCAGCGAGCAAATTATCGGGACAGGGAGCCGCCAATCACACGAGCAGTACTTC CASSEQIIGTGSRQSHEQYF